Shown below are 15 T cell receptor beta chains from a single sample sequenced in a study of regulatory T cells in long-lasting Graves disease. This sample's time point: newly diagnosed GD, antithyroid drugs for less than 3 months. Construction of the TCR library relied on RNA isolated from PBMCs. Building the TCR beta libraries relied on iRepertoire HTBI primers, and CDR3 regions underwent Arm-PCR. Via MiXCR, TCRdb re-called the multiplex PCR reads, giving one row per CDR3 protein. The profile shows approximately 440,000 distinct CDR3 sequences, 15% to 20% of them singletons. The same sample was also studied in work on T cells in Graves' hyperthyroidism and ophthalmopathy.

The source material was peripheral blood mononuclear cells (PBMCs), sampled at new diagnosis, from a patient treated with antithyroid drugs. The source is a man aged 40-55 years with Graves disease.

Only a few counts were recorded for this clonotype. The genes are TRBV30 and TRBJ2-1, with 7 bases lining up with TRBD1. The length of the CDR3 is 14 residues. In germline, CDR1 is GTSNPN, CDR2 SVGIG (reference sequence). J lost 2 bases, V lost 3 bases, and 4 bases had no gene match. CDR3 loop: CAWRRGQTYNEQFF. The CDR3 DNA is TGTGCCTGGAGGAGGGGACAGACCTACAATGAGCAGTTCTTC.

This chain joins TRBV13 and TRBJ2-7; tentatively, D is TRBD2 (6 bases). The germline CDR1 and CDR2 sequences are PRHDT and FYEKMQ (reference sequence). Trimming removed 1 base at V and 3 bases at J, with 13 bases between. The CDR3 extends over 15 amino acids. CDR3 protein: CASSLVSAGRYEQYF. CDR3 DNA: TGTGCCAGCAGCTTAGTGTCAGCGGGCCGCTACGAGCAGTACTTC.

This clonotype was seen many times. The genes are TRBV30 and TRBJ2-7, with D maybe TRBD2 (5 bases). This CDR3 is 13 amino acids long. CDR1 is GTSNPN and CDR2 is SVGIG in the germline V gene (reference sequence). Between the trimmed V and J ends, which lost 6 bases and 2 bases, there was a span of 14 bases. The CDR3 bases are TGTGCCTGCACTAAGCGGCCTCCCTACGAGCAGTACTTC. Translated, it gives CACTKRPPYEQYF.

This clonotype was seen once. The rearrangement links TRBV2 to TRBJ2-7; 8 nucleotides align to TRBD2. The CDR3 covers 13 residues. V shed 7 bases, J shed 2 bases, and the junction held 4 bases outside the gene matches. Looked up from germline, CDR1 is SNHLY and CDR2 is FYNNEI. The CDR3 region has the DNA TGTGCCAGCAACAGCGGGAGAGCCTACGAGCAGTACTTC. It codes for CASNSGRAYEQYF.

The CDR3 loop reads CASILGLAGGEQYF. The CDR3 DNA reads TGTGCCAGCATCCTGGGACTAGCGGGAGGAGAGCAGTACTTC. This chain joins TRBV6-1 and TRBJ2-7; 15 bases fit TRBD2. The CDR3 runs to 14 residues. Germline assignment: CDR1 MNHNS and CDR2 SASEGT. Trimming took 7 bases from V and 7 from J; bases not matched to a gene: 5.

There are many counts of this clonotype. The gene calls are TRBV30 and TRBJ2-7; D remains unclear. CDR1 and CDR2 from the germline V gene are GTSNPN and SVGIG (reference sequence). This CDR3 spans 15 amino acids. V lost 0 bases and J 0 bases, leaving 12 bases between the germline ends. The CDR3 bases are TGTGCCTGGAGTGTAGTGCCAGTGTTCTCCTACGAGCAGTACTTC. Translated, it gives CAWSVVPVFSYEQYF. The variable domain in full, completed from reference TRBV30 and TRBJ2-7, reads SQTIHQWPATLVQPVGSPLSLECTVEGTSNPNLYWYRQAAGRGLQLLFYSVGIGQISSEVPQNLSASRPQDRQFILSSKKLLLSDSGFYLCAWSVVPVFSYEQYFGPGTRLTVT.

The V gene is TRBV7-2, the J gene TRBJ1-2; possible D gene TRBD1, 5 bases. This CDR3 has 14 amino acids. The V and J ends lost 3 bases and 8 bases respectively, with 16 bases between them. The germline gives CDR1 SGHTA, CDR2 FQGNSA. In nucleotides, the CDR3 is TGTGCCAGCAGCTTTTTCATCAGGGATTTAGGCTACACCTTC. Protein product: CASSFFIRDLGYTF.

There are a few counts of this clonotype. The rearrangement links TRBV6-1 to TRBJ1-5, with TRBD1 matching 7 bases. This CDR3 spans 16 amino acids. The germline V gene has CDR1 MNHNS and CDR2 SASEGT. The junction had 8 bases not matched to a gene; V was cut back by 6 bases and J by 0 bases. The CDR3: CASRPITGVSNQPQHF. CDR3 DNA: TGTGCCAGCAGACCAATTACAGGGGTTAGCAATCAGCCCCAGCATTTT.

This clonotype was detected only a few times. A much larger clone differs by one base, so this may be a read error. The chain combines TRBV12-3 or TRBV12-4 with TRBJ2-1; D is unresolved. CDR3 length: 13 residues. The V end lost 7 bases, the J end lost 6 bases, and 13 bases lay between the germline ends. CDR3 loop: CASNPMSGNEQFF. CDR3 DNA: TGTGCCAGCAACCCCATGTCGGGCAATGAGCAGTTCTTC.

This clonotype was counted at least ten times. This sequence joins TRBV3-1 and TRBJ2-1, with no clear D. The CDR3 is 15 residues long. Between the trimmed V and J ends, which lost 1 base and 6 bases, there was a span of 13 bases. The germline gives CDR1 LGHDT, CDR2 YNNKEL (reference sequence). The CDR3 coding sequence is TGTGCCAGCAGCCAAGGGGAACGTAAATCCAATGAGCAGTTCTTC. The encoded protein is CASSQGERKSNEQFF.

The rearrangement links TRBV14 to TRBJ2-5; D ambiguous. Germline lookup yields CDR1 SGHDN and CDR2 FVKESK. The CDR3 extends over 11 amino acids. Between the trimmed V and J ends, which lost 1 base and 9 bases, there was a span of 6 bases. The DNA of the CDR3 is TGTGCCAGCAGCCAAGCGGAGTCCCAGTACTTC. Translating it yields CASSQAESQYF.

This clonotype was observed many times. V is TRBV28 and J is TRBJ2-7; 7 nucleotides match TRBD2. Germline CDR1 reads MDHEN; CDR2 reads SYDVKM. Trimming removed 7 bases from V and 5 bases from J; junction bases left unmatched: 8. The CDR3 totals 13 residues. CDR3 in DNA: TGTGCCAGCAATTTTGGGGGGGGACACGAGCAGTACTTC. Residues: CASNFGGGHEQYF.

The gene calls are TRBV29-1 and TRBJ2-1; D is possibly TRBD2 (7 bases). The germline V and J ends were trimmed by 2 bases and 7 bases, with 15 bases remaining between them. CDR1 and CDR2 from the germline V gene are SQVTM and ANQGSEA. This CDR3 has 14 amino acids. The chain's CDR3 is CSVERGRAGNEQFF. CDR3 in DNA: TGCAGCGTTGAAAGGGGGAGGGCCGGGAATGAGCAGTTCTTC.

The J gene is TRBJ2-1, the V gene TRBV10-3; 12 bases are a match to TRBD2. V was pared by 3 bases and J by 4 bases, with 4 bases of the junction left unmatched. There are 16 residues in the CDR3. CDR1 and CDR2 from the germline V gene are ENHRY and SYGVKD. The CDR3 bases are TGTGCCATCAGTGATACGACTAGCGGGAGATACAATGAGCAGTTCTTC. It codes for CAISDTTSGRYNEQFF.

This clonotype appeared many times. The rearrangement joins TRBV19 to TRBJ2-2; 10 bases align to TRBD2. The germline V gene encodes CDR1 LNHDA and CDR2 SQIVND (reference sequence). This CDR3 region has 16 residues. Trimming cost V 5 bases and J 3 bases; bases outside gene matches: 6. CDR3 sequence: CASSSSSGSDTGELFF. CDR3 DNA sequence: TGTGCCAGTAGTTCTTCTAGCGGGAGTGACACCGGGGAGCTGTTTTTT.